The 8 T cell receptor beta chains given below trace back to one sample, sequenced in a study of blood T cell repertoires in COVID-19 (TCRdb year 2020). Library creation used the immunoSEQ multiplex PCR assay. TCRdb holds this immuneACCESS table with in-frame rearrangements only. Some clones are missing; in checked studies, unresolved V genes explain under half, and the rest has no known cause. Here the sample has approximately 90,000 clones; about 77% occur a single time. The top ten constitute roughly 6% of the sample. The specimen was peripheral blood. These receptor sequences come from an older man with COVID-19, enrolled during active disease.

The J gene is TRBJ1-2, the V gene TRBV7-2; TRBD1 matches at 7 bases. Unmatched junction bases numbered 5, after V lost 0 bases and J lost 7 bases. Germline V gives CDR1 SGHTA, CDR2 FQGNSA. The CDR3 contains 14 residues. The CDR3 here is CASSLATGMLGYTF. The DNA for the CDR3 is TGTGCCAGCAGCTTAGCGACAGGGATGCTTGGCTACACCTTC.

This rearrangement joins TRBV30 to TRBJ1-5, with 7 bases matching TRBD1. There are 13 residues in the CDR3. After removal of 2 bases from V and 7 bases from J, the junction contained 5 bases not matched to a gene. Germline values: CDR1 GTSNPN, CDR2 SVGIG (reference sequence). The CDR3 reads CAWSTGDRQPQHF. DNA of the CDR3: TGTGCCTGGAGTACGGGGGACAGACAGCCCCAGCATTTT.

V usage is TRBV6-6 and J usage is TRBJ2-2; possibly TRBD2 for D (5 bases). Trimming took 11 bases from V and 6 from J, leaving 19 bases between them. The germline gives CDR1 MNHNY, CDR2 SVGAGI (reference sequence). The CDR3 covers 14 residues. The chain's CDR3 is CAAEDGSSAGELFF. CDR3 coding DNA: TGTGCCGCGGAGGACGGGTCCAGTGCCGGGGAGCTGTTTTTT.

This clone was picked up a small number of times. J is TRBJ1-4 and V is TRBV16; a possible D gene is TRBD1 (5 bases). The V end lost 2 bases, the J end lost 3 bases, and 7 bases lay between the germline ends. The CDR3 is 14 amino acids. Germline CDR1 and CDR2: KGHSY and FQNENV. CDR3 nucleotides: TGTGCCAGCAGCCAACAGGGCCCTAATGAAAAACTGTTTTTT. Its protein is CASSQQGPNEKLFF.

V gene TRBV4-3 combines with J gene TRBJ1-1; no reliable D call. The germline V gene has CDR1 LGHNA and CDR2 YSLEER. This CDR3 has 14 amino acids. V was trimmed by 0 bases and J by 2 bases, leaving 7 bases between them. The DNA of the CDR3 is TGCGCCAGCAGCCAAGATCCCGGTAACACTGAAGCTTTCTTT. The encoded protein is CASSQDPGNTEAFF.

CDR3 loop: CASRFQGARIQYF. The CDR3 DNA sequence: TGTGCCAGCAGGTTCCAGGGGGCTCGCATTCAGTACTTC. The chain combines TRBV28 with TRBJ2-4; 8 bases align to TRBD1. In germline, CDR1 is MDHEN, CDR2 SYDVKM. V was pared by 6 bases and J by 9 bases, with 7 bases of the junction left unmatched. This CDR3 has 13 amino acids.

This clone was observed a single time. The chain uses TRBV14 and TRBJ2-1, with TRBD1 identical over 12 bases. The CDR3 spans 15 residues. Germline V gene lookup returns CDR1 SGHDN and CDR2 FVKESK. With V trimmed by 4 bases and J by 6 bases, 4 bases remained unmatched. CDR3 bases: TGTGCCAGCAGCCCGGGACAGGGGGCGCTCAATGAGCAGTTCTTC. Its translation: CASSPGQGALNEQFF.

The chain combines TRBV28 with TRBJ2-5, with 8 nucleotides matching TRBD2. V shed 1 base and J 5 bases; nucleotides not matched to a gene: 12. Germline values: CDR1 MDHEN, CDR2 SYDVKM. The CDR3 has 17 residues. The CDR3 DNA follows: TGTGCCAGCAGTTTATACCTTTCTCCGGGAGGGCCGGAGACCCAGTACTTC. It specifies CASSLYLSPGGPETQYF.